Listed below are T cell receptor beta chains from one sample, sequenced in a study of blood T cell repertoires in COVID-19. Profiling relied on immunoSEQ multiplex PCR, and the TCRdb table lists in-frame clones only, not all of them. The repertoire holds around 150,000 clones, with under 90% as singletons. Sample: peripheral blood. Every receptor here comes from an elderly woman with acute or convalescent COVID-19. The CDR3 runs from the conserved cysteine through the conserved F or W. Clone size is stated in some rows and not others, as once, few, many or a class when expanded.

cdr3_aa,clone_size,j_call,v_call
CASSFRTGGWNEQFF,NA,TRBJ2-1,TRBV5-6
CASSLTGEQYF,NA,TRBJ2-7,TRBV12-3/TRBV12-4
CASSASGGGYTF,NA,TRBJ1-2,TRBV9
CASSQDVSSYNEQFF,NA,TRBJ2-1,TRBV4-2
CASSHTGEETQYF,NA,TRBJ2-5,TRBV5-1
CASSYPGQDGGTIYF,NA,TRBJ1-3,TRBV5-1
CAISGEGMSSRGYTF,NA,TRBJ1-2,TRBV10-3
CASSFLSSDLREQYF,NA,TRBJ2-7,TRBV7-9
CASSSNFNEQFF,NA,TRBJ2-1,TRBV11-2
CASSRNRDYGYTF,NA,TRBJ1-2,TRBV4-3
CASSLEGVENEQFF,NA,TRBJ2-1,TRBV5-1
CASTQSMNTEAFF,once,TRBJ1-1,TRBV10-1
CAISSGGVGTGELFF,NA,TRBJ2-2,TRBV10-3
CASSQGNYGYTF,NA,TRBJ1-2,TRBV28
CASSFSGSPYNEQFF,NA,TRBJ2-1,TRBV28
CASTRGQIYGYTF,NA,TRBJ1-2,TRBV6-5
CASSSQGGERGGYTF,NA,TRBJ1-2,TRBV5-4
CASSERGGDEQYF,NA,TRBJ2-7,TRBV7-9
CASSLATRFGYGYTF,NA,TRBJ1-2,TRBV5-1
CASSYSRRAGELFF,NA,TRBJ2-2,TRBV6-5
CASSQGRAGAYEQYF,NA,TRBJ2-7,TRBV4-1
CASSPQGPNTGELFF,NA,TRBJ2-2,TRBV7-2
CAISAGRARDEQFF,NA,TRBJ2-1,TRBV10-3
CAISESLGKTQYF,NA,TRBJ2-5,TRBV10-3
CATLGTGFTSSYNEQFF,NA,TRBJ2-1,TRBV19
CASSLGRDRANEQFF,NA,TRBJ2-1,TRBV11-2
CASSPSPGQGSNSPLHF,many,TRBJ1-6,TRBV5-1
CASSIAQYTDTQYF,NA,TRBJ2-3,TRBV19
CASSPDRNLYEQYF,NA,TRBJ2-7,TRBV18
CASSPRPTSRRGDSYNEQFF,once,TRBJ2-1,TRBV7-3
CASSWSAGVRIGEQFF,NA,TRBJ2-1,TRBV5-1
CATSDFQGIGPQHF,few,TRBJ1-5,TRBV24-1
CASTGTGGQPQHF,NA,TRBJ1-5,TRBV5-8
CASSQEPLGPGSGANVLTF,NA,TRBJ2-6,TRBV4-2
CASSLSGFRLPNEQFF,once,TRBJ2-1,TRBV28
CASSYSQNTEAFF,NA,TRBJ1-1,TRBV6-5
CASSPPAQGQNQPQHF,NA,TRBJ1-5,TRBV18
CASSSTGTGLNTIYF,few,TRBJ1-3,TRBV5-6
CASRASVGRRSYNEQFF,NA,TRBJ2-1,TRBV13
CASSLAAGGTQYF,NA,TRBJ2-3,TRBV2
CASSLVGTGRRETQYF,NA,TRBJ2-5,TRBV5-8
CASRADSDYGYTF,NA,TRBJ1-2,TRBV9
CASRRTVGGSYEQYF,NA,TRBJ2-7,TRBV28
CASSFDRGYSTGELFF,NA,TRBJ2-2,TRBV19
CASSIGNSYNEQFF,NA,TRBJ2-1,TRBV19